Below, one TCR beta chain is given with its context. Its antigen is currently unknown. Collection of blood occurred at baseline, at cycle 4 day 1, and at cycle 7 day 1. This table comes from immunoSEQ multiplex PCR, and its TCRdb copy is limited to in-frame clones, with some not included. The sample includes about 60,000 clones, roughly 89% of them seen just once. This entry is derived from a study of OX40 agonist ivuxolimab in advanced cancers. The V end lost 3 bases, the J end lost 6 bases, and 17 bases lay between the germline ends. The CDR3 is made up of 15 amino acids. CDR1 MDHEN and CDR2 SYDVKM come from the germline V gene. Study findings and constraints: Undetermined was the antigen specificity of the expanded peripheral T cells.

The chain joins TRBV28 to TRBJ1-1, with a possible D match to TRBD1 (5 bases). This material consisted of CD4+ or CD8+ T cells sorted from blood, taken in a trial of the OX40 agonist ivuxolimab. This sequence was found in an adult with an advanced solid tumor such as melanoma, head and neck, liver or kidney cancer. The CDR3 sequence is CASSFFQGRSPEAFF. CDR3 DNA sequence: TGTGCCAGCAGTTTCTTCCAGGGAAGGTCTCCTGAAGCTTTCTTT.